This TCR beta chain comes out of a study of shared clonotypes between healthy human individuals. The overall study: Contributing individuals were a couple of females and three males aged 18 to 49.

Germline V lookup: CDR1 SGHVS, CDR2 FNYEAQ. The CDR3 has 15 residues. V was trimmed by 1 base and J by 6 bases, leaving 13 bases between them. Of note for this clone: Its antigen is unknown.

Overall study results and limits: The expectation was that sequencing depth would affect clonotype sharing among donors.

Every subset had its genomic DNA shared out evenly among several immunoSEQ plates. Only in-frame clones appear in the TCRdb table, and some are missing; sequencing was by immunoSEQ multiplex PCR. The profile shows more than 450,000 clones, roughly 78% of them singletons. The chain recombines TRBV7-6 with TRBJ1-3; D not certain. The receptor was isolated from a woman aged 40-49 years in good health. Some clones in this sample may be carry-over from other donors' samples. The sequencing input was PBMCs. The CDR3 DNA reads TGTGCCAGCAGCTTAGGAAGGGCTTTGGAAAACACCATATATTTT. It is translated as CASSLGRALENTIYF.